This record concerns one T cell receptor (beta chain) sequence. The antigen is undetermined. Germline values: CDR1 SGHVS, CDR2 FQNEAQ. The CDR3 consists of 15 residues. V dropped 4 bases and J dropped 1 base, with 12 bases sitting between them. Per the authors' pipeline: ImmunoSEQ output held junction-only sequences without quality scores, so filtering differed. The data were produced by immunoSEQ multiplex PCR, yet TCRdb's version contains in-frame clones alone and is incomplete. That table gives V, J and clone size, and the DNA gave D and trimming. The sample lists around 1,900,000 clones, about 93% occurring once. This sample was included in a study of shared clonotypes between healthy human individuals. Study-wide background: Researchers assigned three CD4 naive, three CD4 memory, two CD8 naive and one CD8 memory plate to each donor. Findings and caveats of the study: Clonotypes not shared had lower generation probabilities than those common to all four donors.

Naive CD8 cells were CD45RO-negative, positively selected for CCR7, excluding terminally differentiated effector memory CD45RA+ cells. Sample: naive CD8+ T cells from PBMCs. The receptor was isolated from a man between 18 and 35 years old in good health. Some clones in this sample may be carry-over from other donors' samples. The chain combines TRBV7-8 with TRBJ2-3, with a weak D call TRBD1 (6 bases). Written as DNA, the CDR3 is TGTGCCAGCAGCTCTTTACAGGGCCGCACAGATACGCAGTATTTT. This gives the protein CASSSLQGRTDTQYF.